Listed here is a single TCR beta chain. The antigen remains unidentified. V lost 3 bases, J lost 6 bases, and 12 bases lay in between. The CDR3 loop spans 14 amino acids. CDR1 is SEHNR and CDR2 is FQNEAQ in the germline V gene (reference sequence). These data originate in a study of CD8 T cells in Susac syndrome. Study observations and caveats: The study acknowledged a relatively small number of individuals in its TCR sequencing and HLA analysis.

Random-hexamer reverse transcription was applied to about 0.45 to 1 ug RNA. TCRdb re-derived calls from the immunoSEQ multiplex PCR reads in MiXCR, one entry per CDR3 protein. The table lists about 290,000 distinct CDR3 sequences, over 75% of them singletons. Material for sequencing was CD8+ T cells from PBMCs. This clonotype was sampled from a human donor with multiple sclerosis. The chain employs TRBV7-9 and TRBJ2-4; D gene ambiguous. The CDR3 is CASSFEMGLNIQYF. CDR3 in DNA: TGTGCCAGCAGCTTTGAGATGGGATTAAACATTCAGTACTTC.